The 26 T cell receptor beta chains listed next were all sequenced from one sample in a study of regulatory T cells in long-lasting Graves disease. Time point in this sample: persistent/refractory GD, antithyroid drugs over 5 years with positive TRAb. Extracted RNA from PBMCs served as the source of the TCR library. For TCR beta, libraries came from iRepertoire HTBI primers and Arm-PCR of CDR3 regions. Using its own MiXCR run on the multiplex PCR reads, TCRdb lists one record per CDR3 protein. The repertoire consists of 700,000 or so distinct CDR3 sequences, with about 30% occurring once and the leading ten covering roughly 40%. The sequences come from peripheral blood mononuclear cells (PBMCs), collected when the disease was refractory, from a patient treated with antithyroid drugs. Receptor source: a female donor with Graves disease.

This clonotype showed up just a few times. The chain uses TRBV27 and TRBJ1-6; D gene ambiguous. The CDR3 loop spans 16 amino acids. Trimming cost V 9 bases and J 0 bases, with 15 bases left between them. CDR1 and CDR2 (germline): MNHEY, SMNVEV (reference sequence). CDR3 sequence (DNA): TGTGCCAGGTTGACCGGGCCTTCCTCCTATAATTCACCCCTCCACTTT. This gives the protein CARLTGPSSYNSPLHF.

The rearrangement uses TRBV11-2 and TRBJ2-6; D is unresolved. V gave up 6 bases and J gave up 2 bases, with 11 bases separating them. Germline lookup yields CDR1 SGHAT and CDR2 FQNNGV. The CDR3 length is 15 residues. The CDR3 nucleotides are TGTGCCAGCAGAAATCTATCCGCTGGGGCCAACGTCCTGACTTTC. Protein product: CASRNLSAGANVLTF.

This clonotype occurred many times. The J gene is TRBJ1-2, the V gene TRBV12-3 or TRBV12-4; 8 nucleotides agree with TRBD1. This CDR3 contains 14 residues. V shed 3 bases, J shed 8 bases, and the junction held 8 bases outside the gene matches. Written as DNA, the CDR3 is TGTGCCAGCAGTTTGTATCAGGGGGCAGGGGGCTACACCTTC. Residues: CASSLYQGAGGYTF.

The chain has TRBV12-3 or TRBV12-4 and TRBJ1-2; possible D gene TRBD1, 5 bases. This CDR3 is 14 amino acids long. With 4 bases removed from V and 3 bases from J, the gap between germline ends came to 12 bases. The DNA for the CDR3 is TGTGCCAGCAGTTGGTCGGGGGTGGACTATGGCTACACCTTC. Amino acids: CASSWSGVDYGYTF.

The V and J genes are TRBV20-1 and TRBJ2-7, with TRBD1 as a possible D gene (5 bases). CDR3 length: 17 residues. Germline values: CDR1 DFQATT, CDR2 SNEGSKA (reference sequence). V was clipped by 1 base and J by 1 base, with 20 bases between them. The CDR3 DNA follows: TGCAGTGCTAGAGTCCTCGAGGAGCTAGGGGAATCCTACGAGCAGTACTTC. Translation gives CSARVLEELGESYEQYF.

A remark on this clonotype: The junction departs from germline at one end; a sequencing error may be responsible. The V and J genes are TRBV9 and TRBJ2-4; 14 nucleotides match TRBD2. Germline V gives CDR1 SGDLS, CDR2 YYNGEE. The CDR3 runs to 18 residues. CDR3 sequence (DNA): TGTGCCAGCAGCGTAGCTCCGGGACTAGCGGGAGCCAAAAATATTCAGTACTTC. This translates into CASSVAPGLAGAKNIQYF.

The J gene is TRBJ1-2, the V gene TRBV10-3, with D perhaps TRBD1 (5 bases). CDR1 ENHRY and CDR2 SYGVKD come from the germline V gene. The ends were cut back, 0 bases at V and 2 bases at J, with 13 bases in the middle. This CDR3 region has 16 residues. The CDR3 DNA is TGTGCCATCAGTGAGTCAGGATACCGGGACAACTATGGCTACACCTTC. This encodes CAISESGYRDNYGYTF.

This clonotype was recorded a few times. V and J are TRBV6-9 and TRBJ1-4; D unresolved. CDR3 length equals 17 residues. Germline-derived CDR1 and CDR2 are MNHGY and SVAAGI. Trimming cost V 3 bases and J 7 bases, with 21 bases left between them. This CDR3 is CASSYGMRSAFGEKLFF. The CDR3 DNA sequence: TGTGCCAGCAGTTACGGGATGAGATCGGCATTTGGTGAAAAACTGTTTTTT.

This clonotype was counted many times. V usage is TRBV12-3 or TRBV12-4 and J usage is TRBJ1-4, with D hard to call. The CDR3 is 15 residues long. The V end lost 5 bases, the J end lost 9 bases, and 19 bases lay between the germline ends. The CDR3 DNA follows: TGTGCCAGCAGTCCACCCTCCCCCCTGCGGCAAAAACTGTTTTTT. The encoded protein is CASSPPSPLRQKLFF.

The J gene is TRBJ1-1, the V gene TRBV18, with D perhaps TRBD1 (5 bases). This CDR3 has 15 amino acids. The germline V gene has CDR1 KGHSH and CDR2 LQKENI. V was clipped by 1 base and J by 1 base, with 10 bases between them. CDR3 sequence (DNA): TGTGCCAGCTCACCACTTGACAGTAGGAACACTGAAGCTTTCTTT. Encoded protein: CASSPLDSRNTEAFF. Full variable domain (rest looked up from reference TRBV18 and TRBJ1-1): NAGVMQNPRHLVRRRGQEARLRCSPMKGHSHVYWYRQLPEEGLKFMVYLQKENIIDESGMPKERFSAEFPKEGPSILRIQQVVRGDSAAYFCASSPLDSRNTEAFFGQGTRLTVV.

Note on this clonotype: This may come from a read error, since a much larger clone is one base off. This chain links TRBV2 with TRBJ2-5; D is tentatively TRBD1 or TRBD2 (5 bases each). The CDR3 covers 13 residues. Germline CDR1 SNHLY, CDR2 FYNNEI. The germline V and J ends were trimmed by 6 bases and 5 bases, with 13 bases remaining between them. The CDR3 sequence: CASRRGVVETQYF. Here the CDR3 DNA reads TGTGCCAGCAGGCGAGGGGTAGTGGAGACCCAGTACTTC.

This clonotype was seen more than once but under ten times. The chain links TRBV7-3 to TRBJ1-2, with D perhaps matching TRBD1 (5 bases). This CDR3 spans 14 amino acids. CDR1 SGHTA and CDR2 FQGTGA come from the germline V gene. With 5 bases removed from V and 3 bases from J, the gap between germline ends came to 13 bases. CDR3 sequence reads: CASSPPQGDYGYTF. The CDR3 nucleotides are TGTGCCAGCAGCCCCCCCCAAGGGGACTATGGCTACACCTTC. Variable domain in full (rest from reference TRBV7-3 and TRBJ1-2): GAGVSQTPSNKVTEKGKYVELRCDPISGHTALYWYRQSLGQGPEFLIYFQGTGAADDSGLPNDRFFAVRPEGSVSTLKIQRTERGDSAVYLCASSPPQGDYGYTFGSGTRLTVV.

CDR3 nucleotides: TGTGCCAGCAGTCCCCCCCTCGAACCGCAGGAAGAGACCCAGTACTTC. As protein: CASSPPLEPQEETQYF. J is TRBJ2-5 and V is TRBV6-1; D call uncertain. V was cut by 5 bases and J by 3 bases, with 19 bases left in between. Germline-derived CDR1 and CDR2 are MNHNS and SASEGT. There are 16 residues in the CDR3.

The chain employs TRBV11-2 and TRBJ1-1, with D perhaps matching TRBD1 (6 bases). Trimming removed 3 bases from V and 4 bases from J, with 15 bases in between. Germline CDR1 reads SGHAT; CDR2 reads FQNNGV. This CDR3 has 15 amino acids. The CDR3 protein is CASSLVTGKSTEAFF. As DNA, the CDR3 is TGTGCCAGCAGCTTGGTGACAGGAAAGAGCACTGAAGCTTTCTTT.

This clonotype has more than one count but fewer than ten. The chain is built from TRBV3-1 and TRBJ1-2; D is unresolved. The CDR3 loop spans 12 amino acids. CDR1 LGHDT and CDR2 YNNKEL come from the germline V gene (reference sequence). V was shortened by 0 bases and J by 8 bases, with 7 bases between the two germline ends. Here the CDR3 DNA reads TGTGCCAGCAGCCAAGACGAGGGAGGCTACACCTTC. Encoded protein: CASSQDEGGYTF. Full variable domain (missing parts from reference TRBV3-1 and TRBJ1-2): DTAVSQTPKYLVTQMGNDKSIKCEQNLGHDTMYWYKQDSKKFLKIMFSYNNKELIINETVPNRFSPKSPDKAHLNLHINSLELGDSAVYFCASSQDEGGYTFGSGTRLTVV.

The chain uses TRBV2 and TRBJ2-7; 10 bases are a match to TRBD2. The CDR3 contains 15 residues. The V and J ends lost 6 bases and 0 bases, in that order; junction bases with no gene match: 5. From germline, CDR1 is SNHLY and CDR2 FYNNEI. The CDR3 nucleotides are TGTGCCAGCAGAAAACTAGCGGGGAACTCCTACGAGCAGTACTTC. Translated: CASRKLAGNSYEQYF.

The chain combines TRBV2 with TRBJ2-2, with TRBD2 as a possible D gene (6 bases). Between the trimmed V and J ends, which lost 6 bases and 1 base, there was a span of 21 bases. The CDR3 spans 18 residues. From germline, CDR1 is SNHLY and CDR2 FYNNEI. The CDR3 reads CASSPPQLGRGNTGELFF. The CDR3 coding sequence is TGTGCCAGCAGCCCCCCCCAGTTAGGGCGGGGGAACACCGGGGAGCTGTTTTTT.

Many counts were recorded for this clonotype. The V call is TRBV29-1, the J call TRBJ2-5; unclear D gene. V was trimmed by 7 bases and J by 2 bases, leaving 11 bases between them. This CDR3 contains 12 residues. Germline V lookup: CDR1 SQVTM, CDR2 ANQGSEA. CDR3 nucleotides: TGCAGCGCTGGACGGTTACAAGAGACCCAGTACTTC. Its translation: CSAGRLQETQYF.

This clonotype was seen more than once but under ten times. This chain uses TRBV19 with TRBJ2-2; no reliable D call. V lost 6 bases and J lost 0, with 14 bases in between. The germline gives CDR1 LNHDA, CDR2 SQIVND (reference sequence). The CDR3 covers 16 residues. The CDR3 nucleotides read TGTGCCAGTAGCTCCCCCTCGGGCCCGAACACCGGGGAGCTGTTTTTT. The encoded protein is CASSSPSGPNTGELFF.

The chain combines TRBV7-3 with TRBJ1-2; possibly TRBD1 for D (5 bases). Germline V CDR1 and CDR2: SGHTA, FQGTGA. The ends were cut back, 1 base at V and 7 bases at J, with 16 bases in the middle. This CDR3 comprises 15 residues. CDR3 residues: CASSLNHGGLGGYTF. CDR3 nucleotide sequence: TGTGCCAGCAGCTTAAACCACGGGGGATTGGGTGGCTACACCTTC.

CDR3 nucleotide sequence: TGTGCCAGCAGTTCAGGCCAGGGGTTCTATAATTCACCCCTCCACTTT. Protein: CASSSGQGFYNSPLHF. The genes are TRBV27 and TRBJ1-6; TRBD1 is a possible D gene (6 bases). There are 16 residues in the CDR3. The V gene's germline CDR1 is MNHEY and CDR2 SMNVEV (reference sequence). The V end lost 4 bases, the J end lost 3 bases, and 13 bases lay between the germline ends.

This chain connects TRBV7-7 to TRBJ2-5; either TRBD1 or TRBD2 may fit D (5 bases each). Trimming stripped 1 base from V and 1 base from J, with 10 bases between. The CDR3 runs to 15 residues. The germline gives CDR1 SSHAT, CDR2 FNYEAQ (reference sequence). The CDR3 region is CASSLVEGSQETQYF. The CDR3 DNA follows: TGTGCCAGCAGCTTAGTAGAGGGGAGCCAAGAGACCCAGTACTTC. The full variable domain, with the rest looked up from reference TRBV7-7 and TRBJ2-5, is GAGVSQSPRYKVTKRGQDVTLRCDPISSHATLYWYQQALGQGPEFLTYFNYEAQPDKSGLPSDRFSAERPEGSISTLTIQRTEQRDSAMYRCASSLVEGSQETQYFGPGTRLLVL.

The rearrangement uses TRBV20-1 and TRBJ1-5; 7 nucleotides line up with TRBD1. Germline V gene sequence: CDR1 DFQATT, CDR2 SNEGSKA (reference sequence). The CDR3 covers 17 residues. V was pared by 5 bases and J by 0 bases, with 13 bases of the junction left unmatched. The CDR3 region has the DNA TGCAGTGCTCACAGCCCGGGACAGAGCTATAGCAATCAGCCCCAGCATTTT. This codes for CSAHSPGQSYSNQPQHF.

J is TRBJ1-5 and V is TRBV30; weak D call: TRBD1 (5 bases). Trimming removed 2 bases at V and 1 base at J, with 6 bases between. The germline V gene encodes CDR1 GTSNPN and CDR2 SVGIG (reference sequence). The CDR3 covers 13 residues. The CDR3 bases are TGTGCCTGGAGTTCAGGGAGCAATCAGCCCCAGCATTTT. Protein product: CAWSSGSNQPQHF.

At least ten counts were recorded for this clonotype. The chain combines TRBV12-5 with TRBJ2-5, with D unclear. Germline V gene lookup returns CDR1 LGHNT and CDR2 FRNRAP. The CDR3 loop spans 14 amino acids. V shed 1 base and J shed 2 bases, with 8 bases lying between them. CDR3 sequence (DNA): TGTGCTAGTGGTTTGGACAGCCAACAAGAGACCCAGTACTTC. It yields the protein CASGLDSQQETQYF.

The chain links TRBV7-9 to TRBJ1-5; D not resolved. The CDR3 contains 13 residues. V lost 3 bases, J lost 3 bases, and 6 bases lay in between. CDR1 is SEHNR and CDR2 is FQNEAQ in the germline V gene (reference sequence). The CDR3: CASSLWDNQPQHF. CDR3 bases: TGTGCCAGCAGCTTGTGGGACAATCAGCCCCAGCATTTT.